The 28 T cell receptor beta chains given below trace back to one sample, sequenced in a study of Ad26.COV2.S vaccination and SARS-CoV-2 variants. The table came from immunoSEQ multiplex PCR; TCRdb's copy has only in-frame clones and leaves some out. Among about 400,000 clones listed, roughly 80% were seen once. As to treatment: approximately 18 received Ad26.COV2.S at low or high dose, single or two shots; 5 received placebo; per-sample allocation not given. The study sampled participants on day 63 after the first vaccine or placebo injection. The input for sequencing was peripheral blood, taken in a trial of Ad26.COV2.S vaccine versus placebo. These receptor sequences come from a person between 18 and 59 years old who received the Ad26.COV2.S COVID-19 vaccine or a placebo.

The V gene is TRBV30, the J gene TRBJ2-7; D uncertain. Per the germline V gene, CDR1 is GTSNPN and CDR2 is SVGIG (reference sequence). Trimming took off 5 bases at V and 4 bases at J, with 12 bases between the two ends. The CDR3 has 12 amino acids. The DNA for the CDR3 is TGTGCCTGGGGCTCATCAGGTTACGAGCAGTACTTC. Translated, it gives CAWGSSGYEQYF.

The V gene is TRBV3-1 (or the pseudogene TRBV3-2), the J gene TRBJ2-2, with TRBD1 matching 7 bases. Looked up from germline, CDR1 is LGHDT and CDR2 is YNNKEL (reference sequence). V trimming: 4 bases; J trimming: 3 bases; junction bases outside the gene matches: 2. This CDR3 is built from 14 residues. CDR3 nucleotide sequence: TGTGCCAGCAGCCCGGGACAGTACACCGGGGAGCTGTTTTTT. It encodes CASSPGQYTGELFF.

Written as DNA, the CDR3 is TGTGCCAGCAGCCATCTTTCCGGACGAGGTGAGCAGTTCTTC. Translation: CASSHLSGRGEQFF. The chain employs TRBV3-1 (or the pseudogene TRBV3-2) and TRBJ2-1, with unresolved D. Germline CDR1 LGHDT, CDR2 YNNKEL (reference sequence). This CDR3 is built from 14 residues. The germline V and J ends were trimmed by 3 bases and 9 bases, with 15 bases remaining between them.

The table lists this clone with a few counts. This chain links TRBV7-7 with TRBJ2-3; weak D call: TRBD1 (6 bases). The CDR3 has 16 residues. Trimming pared 3 bases from V and 1 base from J, leaving 14 bases between. In germline, CDR1 is SSHAT, CDR2 FNYEAQ (reference sequence). CDR3 loop: CASSLGRGGGTDTQYF. CDR3 in DNA: TGTGCCAGCAGCTTGGGCAGGGGTGGGGGCACAGATACGCAGTATTTT.

This chain uses TRBV9 with TRBJ1-1; 8 bases match TRBD1. V lost 8 bases to trimming and J lost 3 bases; unmatched junction nucleotides: 6. The CDR3 runs 13 residues. Looked up from germline, CDR1 is SGDLS and CDR2 is YYNGEE. CDR3 DNA: TGTGCCAGAGGAGGACAGGGCGACACTGAAGCTTTCTTT. This codes for CARGGQGDTEAFF.

This chain connects TRBV12-2 to TRBJ1-2. TRBV12-2 is shown as a pseudogene. This CDR3 comprises 12 residues. CDR3 region: CASRSSANGYTF. The CDR3 DNA follows: TGTGCAAGTCGTTCCTCCGCCAATGGCTACACCTTC.

The chain is built from TRBV4-1 and TRBJ1-2; TRBD1 matches 9 bases. CDR3 length: 16 residues. From germline, CDR1 is MGHRA and CDR2 YSYEKL. Trimming removed 1 base from V and 8 bases from J; junction bases left unmatched: 11. The CDR3 loop is CASSQVRDRVGGGYTF. CDR3 DNA: TGCGCCAGCAGCCAAGTCCGGGACAGGGTGGGAGGAGGCTACACCTTC.

The chain joins TRBV3-1 (or the pseudogene TRBV3-2) to TRBJ1-2, with 9 bases identical to TRBD1. The CDR3 contains 13 residues. The germline V gene encodes CDR1 LGHDT and CDR2 YNNKEL (reference sequence). The V and J ends lost 3 bases and 6 bases, in that order; junction bases with no gene match: 2. The chain's CDR3 is CASSQGTGNGYTF. The CDR3 DNA is TGTGCCAGCAGCCAGGGGACAGGGAATGGCTACACCTTC.

The V gene is TRBV4-1, the J gene TRBJ1-4, with D unclear. Germline V gene sequence: CDR1 MGHRA, CDR2 YSYEKL. The CDR3 is 12 residues long. V was clipped by 2 bases and J by 10 bases, with 8 bases between them. DNA for the CDR3: TGCGCCAGCAGCCAAATTCCGGGAAAACTGTTTTTT. Encoded protein: CASSQIPGKLFF.

The rearrangement joins TRBV6-5 to TRBJ2-3; D not resolved. The CDR3 is 15 amino acids. The germline V gene has CDR1 MNHEY and CDR2 SVGAGI. Between the trimmed V and J ends, which lost 2 bases and 4 bases, there was a span of 13 bases. In DNA form, the CDR3 reads TGTGCCAGCAGTTACCGGGCCACGTCACCAGATACGCAGTATTTT. The encoded protein is CASSYRATSPDTQYF.

This clone was recorded a few times. V and J are TRBV5-1 and TRBJ2-1; TRBD2 agrees at 10 bases. The germline CDR1 and CDR2 sequences are SGHRS and YFSETQ. With V trimmed by 3 bases and J by 5 bases, 2 bases remained unmatched. The CDR3 sequence is 14 residues long. CDR3 residues: CASSWGLANNEQFF. CDR3 nucleotides: TGCGCCAGCAGCTGGGGACTAGCGAACAATGAGCAGTTCTTC.

This rearrangement joins TRBV2 to TRBJ1-6; D gene uncertain. Trimming removed 11 bases from V and 7 bases from J, with 15 bases in between. CDR1 is SNHLY and CDR2 is FYNNEI in the germline V gene. The CDR3 length is 13 residues. CDR3 sequence (DNA): TGTGCCTGTCGAAGGGAAGGAAATTCACCCCTCCACTTT. Its protein product is CACRREGNSPLHF.

This clone was observed a handful of times. This rearrangement joins TRBV19 to TRBJ1-3; 9 nucleotides match TRBD1. V was clipped by 4 bases and J by 4 bases; unmatched bases: 5. The CDR3 totals 15 residues. CDR1 and CDR2 (germline): LNHDA, SQIVND (reference sequence). CDR3 nucleotides: TGTGCCAGTAGTACGCATGACAGGGGGGGAAACACCATATATTTT. Translated: CASSTHDRGGNTIYF. The full variable domain, with the rest looked up from reference TRBV19 and TRBJ1-3, is DGGITQSPKYLFRKEGQNVTLSCEQNLNHDAMYWYRQDPGQGLRLIYYSQIVNDFQKGDIAEGYSVSREKKESFPLTVTSAQKNPTAFYLCASSTHDRGGNTIYFGEGSWLTVV.

This chain links TRBV27 with TRBJ2-7, with 9 bases aligning to TRBD1. The CDR3 spans 16 residues. Germline V gene lookup returns CDR1 MNHEY and CDR2 SMNVEV (reference sequence). J lost 2 bases, V lost 4 bases, and 9 bases had no gene match. CDR3 protein: CASSSPGTGIPYEQYF. CDR3 bases: TGTGCCAGCAGTTCCCCCGGGACAGGGATCCCCTACGAGCAGTACTTC.

The chain combines TRBV11-3 with TRBJ2-7; D is unresolved. The CDR3 covers 12 residues. Germline V lookup: CDR1 SGHNT, CDR2 YENEEA. V lost 1 base and J 5 bases, leaving 6 bases between the germline ends. DNA of the CDR3: TGTGCCAGCAGCTTAGGGAGCCACGAGCAGTACTTC. Its protein is CASSLGSHEQYF.

The chain employs TRBV5-1 and TRBJ1-2, with 7 positions matching TRBD1. This CDR3 comprises 13 residues. Germline-derived CDR1 and CDR2 are SGHRS and YFSETQ. V lost 5 bases to trimming and J lost 8 bases; unmatched junction nucleotides: 9. The CDR3 sequence is CASSLGEGAGYTF. DNA of the CDR3: TGCGCCAGCAGTCTCGGTGAGGGGGCCGGCTACACCTTC. Full variable domain (rest looked up from reference TRBV5-1 and TRBJ1-2): KAGVTQTPRYLIKTRGQQVTLSCSPISGHRSVSWYQQTPGQGLQFLFEYFSETQRNKGNFPGRFSGRQFSNSRSEMNVSTLELGDSALYLCASSLGEGAGYTFGSGTRLTVV.

This clone was seen a few times. This chain joins TRBV5-1 and TRBJ1-5; D gene unclear. Trimming took off 4 bases at V and 0 bases at J, with 5 bases between the two ends. CDR3 length: 13 amino acids. Germline V lookup: CDR1 SGHRS, CDR2 YFSETQ. As DNA, the CDR3 is TGCGCCAGCAGCCAGTCTAGCAATCAGCCCCAGCATTTT. The encoded protein is CASSQSSNQPQHF.

This chain connects TRBV6-5 to TRBJ2-2; 7 bases match TRBD1. Germline V gene lookup returns CDR1 MNHEY and CDR2 SVGAGI. The junction had 8 bases not matched to a gene; V was cut back by 5 bases and J by 5 bases. The CDR3 covers 15 residues. CDR3 in DNA: TGTGCCAGCAGTAGAAGGGGGCGAGGAACCGGGGAGCTGTTTTTT. Its protein product is CASSRRGRGTGELFF.

The rearrangement joins TRBV4-1 to TRBJ2-5; 10 positions agree with TRBD2. The germline gives CDR1 MGHRA, CDR2 YSYEKL. Trimming took 4 bases from V and 4 from J; bases not matched to a gene: 9. The CDR3 extends over 16 amino acids. The chain's CDR3 is CASSPWGAGGRETQYF. DNA of the CDR3: TGCGCCAGCAGCCCCTGGGGAGCGGGGGGGCGAGAGACCCAGTACTTC.

The V gene is TRBV27, the J gene TRBJ2-1; 9 nucleotides match TRBD2. There are 15 residues in the CDR3. Germline values: CDR1 MNHEY, CDR2 SMNVEV (reference sequence). V shed 3 bases and J 7 bases; nucleotides not matched to a gene: 7. The CDR3 loop is CASSFVSGRRNEQFF. In DNA, the CDR3 is TGTGCCAGCAGTTTTGTTAGCGGGAGACGTAATGAGCAGTTCTTC.

This clone was picked up one time. The chain joins TRBV2 to TRBJ2-3, with D unresolved. The CDR3 runs to 11 residues. Germline lookup yields CDR1 SNHLY and CDR2 FYNNEI. The V gene lost 7 bases and the J gene lost 6 bases, with 8 bases spanning the gap. CDR3 coding DNA: TGTGCCAGCAAATATGCGGATACGCAGTATTTT. Its translation is CASKYADTQYF.

The chain couples TRBV6-6 to TRBJ2-1; 14 bases map to TRBD2. V lost 5 bases to trimming and J lost 2 bases; unmatched junction nucleotides: 11. Germline loops: CDR1 MNHNY, CDR2 SVGAGI (reference sequence). The CDR3 totals 19 residues. For the CDR3, the DNA is TGTGCCAGCAGTCCCCCCAGACTAGCGGGAGGGCCGCCCTACAATGAGCAGTTCTTC. It specifies CASSPPRLAGGPPYNEQFF.

This chain connects TRBV6-1 to TRBJ1-1; D remains ambiguous. Trimming pared 0 bases from V and 2 bases from J, leaving 7 bases between. Germline V gene lookup returns CDR1 MNHNS and CDR2 SASEGT. The CDR3 runs 14 residues. DNA for the CDR3: TGTGCCAGCAGTGAAGCGCACGGCAACACTGAAGCTTTCTTT. This sequence encodes CASSEAHGNTEAFF.

The gene calls are TRBV5-1 and TRBJ2-5; 13 nucleotides align to TRBD2. V shed 2 bases and J 5 bases; nucleotides not matched to a gene: 12. The germline V gene encodes CDR1 SGHRS and CDR2 YFSETQ. CDR3 size: 18 residues. As DNA, the CDR3 is TGCGCCAGCAGCTTCCCCGTAACTAGCGGGGGGGCTTCGGAGACCCAGTACTTC. As protein: CASSFPVTSGGASETQYF.

The chain has TRBV24-1 and TRBJ1-4; no clear D gene. Trimming removed 0 bases from V and 0 bases from J, with 16 bases in between. This CDR3 is 19 amino acids long. Per the germline V gene, CDR1 is KGHDR and CDR2 is SFDVKD. CDR3 coding DNA: TGTGCCACCAGTGATTTGGGGAAGACTCTCTACGCAACTAATGAAAAACTGTTTTTT. It encodes CATSDLGKTLYATNEKLFF.

The chain combines TRBV5-5 with TRBJ1-2, with D possibly being TRBD1 (5 bases). The CDR3 is made up of 14 amino acids. Looked up from germline, CDR1 is SGHKS and CDR2 is YYEKEE (reference sequence). V was cut by 1 base and J by 8 bases, with 15 bases left in between. The CDR3 DNA sequence: TGTGCCAGCAGCTTGACGGACACCCCCGGAGGCTACACCTTC. It specifies CASSLTDTPGGYTF.

The chain carries TRBV19 and TRBJ2-7, with TRBD2 matching over 11 bases. Trimming took 5 bases from V and 6 from J; bases not matched to a gene: 6. Looked up from germline, CDR1 is LNHDA and CDR2 is SQIVND (reference sequence). The CDR3 sequence is 14 residues long. CDR3: CASSWASGRSEQYF. The CDR3 DNA sequence: TGTGCCAGTAGTTGGGCTAGCGGGAGGAGCGAGCAGTACTTC. The whole variable domain, remainder taken from reference TRBV19 and TRBJ2-7, is DGGITQSPKYLFRKEGQNVTLSCEQNLNHDAMYWYRQDPGQGLRLIYYSQIVNDFQKGDIAEGYSVSREKKESFPLTVTSAQKNPTAFYLCASSWASGRSEQYFGPGTRLTVT.

V and J are TRBV27 and TRBJ2-3; D gene ambiguous. V shed 5 bases and J shed 1 base, with 10 bases lying between them. The CDR3 contains 14 residues. Germline CDR1 MNHEY, CDR2 SMNVEV (reference sequence). This chain's CDR3 is CASSPQLGTDTQYF. The CDR3 DNA follows: TGTGCCAGCAGTCCCCAACTTGGCACAGATACGCAGTATTTT.